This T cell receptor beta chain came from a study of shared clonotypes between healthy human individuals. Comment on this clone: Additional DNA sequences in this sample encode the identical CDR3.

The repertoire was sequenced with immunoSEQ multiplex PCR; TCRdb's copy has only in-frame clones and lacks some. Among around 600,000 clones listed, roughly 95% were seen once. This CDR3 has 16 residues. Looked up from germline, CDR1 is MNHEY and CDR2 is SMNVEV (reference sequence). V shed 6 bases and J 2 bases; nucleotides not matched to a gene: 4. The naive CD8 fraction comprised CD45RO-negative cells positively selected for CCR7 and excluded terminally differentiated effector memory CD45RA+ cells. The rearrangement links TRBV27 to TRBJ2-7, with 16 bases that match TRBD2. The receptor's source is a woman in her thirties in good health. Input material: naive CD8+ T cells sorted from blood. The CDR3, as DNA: TGTGCCAGCAGCCCCGGGACTAGCGGGAGGGCCTACGAGCAGTACTTC. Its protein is CASSPGTSGRAYEQYF.